This T cell receptor (beta chain) was sequenced during a study of blood T cell repertoires in COVID-19. The CDR3 extends over 14 amino acids. Germline V CDR1 and CDR2: KGHSH, LQKENI. V shed 5 bases and J 6 bases; nucleotides not matched to a gene: 6. The method was immunoSEQ multiplex PCR; TCRdb's version includes in-frame clones alone and lacks a portion of them. The sample lists 150,000 to 200,000 clones, about 90% seen once, with just under 2.5% in the top ten. The specimen was peripheral blood. The chain combines TRBV18 with TRBJ1-2; TRBD1 matches 10 bases. The TCR was taken from a man aged 35 to 55 with active or convalescent COVID-19. Here the CDR3 DNA reads TGTGCCAGCTCATCCGGACAGGGGGTTGATGGCTACACCTTC. Its translation is CASSSGQGVDGYTF.